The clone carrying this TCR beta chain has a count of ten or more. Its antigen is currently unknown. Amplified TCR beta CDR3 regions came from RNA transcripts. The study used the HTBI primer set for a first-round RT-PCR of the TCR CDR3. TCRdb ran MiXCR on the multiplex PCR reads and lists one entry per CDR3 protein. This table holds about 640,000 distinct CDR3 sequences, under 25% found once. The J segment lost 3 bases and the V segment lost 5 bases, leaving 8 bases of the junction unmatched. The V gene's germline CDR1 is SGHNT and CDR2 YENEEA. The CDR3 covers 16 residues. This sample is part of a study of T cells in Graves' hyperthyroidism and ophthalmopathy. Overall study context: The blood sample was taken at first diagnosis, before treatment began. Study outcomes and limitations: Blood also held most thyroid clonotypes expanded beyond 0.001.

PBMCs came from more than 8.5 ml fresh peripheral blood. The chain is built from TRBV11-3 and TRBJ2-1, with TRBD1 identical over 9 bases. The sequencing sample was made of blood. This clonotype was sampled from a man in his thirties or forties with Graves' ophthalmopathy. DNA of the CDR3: TGTGCCAGCAGCGCGGGAACAGGGGGCTACTACAATGAGCAGTTCTTC. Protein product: CASSAGTGGYYNEQFF.